Shown below are 10 T cell receptor beta chains from a single sample sequenced in a study of graft-versus-host responses after intestinal transplantation. Which antigens these TCRs recognize remains unknown. TCRdb's copy holds only in-frame clones and misses some; the assay was immunoSEQ multiplex PCR. The sample contains some 86,000 clones, around 92% of which appear only once. The starting material was unstimulated CD4+ T cells sorted from spleen or lymph node cells, obtained before intestinal transplant. All receptors derive from a human donor who received an intestinal transplant.

This clone has a handful of counts. The chain couples TRBV4-1 to TRBJ1-2; 8 bases align to TRBD1. The CDR3 has 15 residues. The V segment lost 4 bases and the J segment 4 bases; nucleotides outside the gene matches: 8. Germline-derived CDR1 and CDR2 are MGHRA and YSYEKL. The chain's CDR3 is CASSLNRGGFYGYTF. The CDR3 DNA reads as TGCGCCAGCAGCCTGAACAGGGGGGGTTTCTATGGCTACACCTTC.

The chain is built from TRBV6-5 and TRBJ2-5, with D perhaps TRBD1 (6 bases). Germline CDR1 reads MNHEY; CDR2 reads SVGAGI. The CDR3 runs to 15 residues. V lost 6 bases and J lost 1, with 15 bases in between. CDR3 DNA: TGTGCCAGCAGACGGACAGCTAACTTCCAAGAGACCCAGTACTTC. Its protein is CASRRTANFQETQYF.

The rearrangement joins TRBV29-1 to TRBJ2-7; no firm D call. The CDR3 extends over 13 amino acids. Germline V gene data show CDR1 as SQVTM and CDR2 as ANQGSEA. V lost 0 bases to trimming and J lost 0 bases, with 6 bases between them. In DNA form, the CDR3 reads TGCAGCGTTGAAGATACGGTCTCCTACGAGCAGTACTTC. Protein: CSVEDTVSYEQYF.

J is TRBJ2-1 and V is TRBV9; no reliable D call. V was pared by 1 base and J by 6 bases, with 8 bases between. The CDR3 loop spans 13 amino acids. The germline gives CDR1 SGDLS, CDR2 YYNGEE. The CDR3 is CASSVNRLNEQFF. The CDR3 DNA reads TGTGCCAGCAGCGTAAACCGACTCAATGAGCAGTTCTTC.

This sequence joins TRBV7-2 and TRBJ2-1; 10 bases agree with TRBD2. Germline V lookup: CDR1 SGHTA, CDR2 FQGNSA. The J segment lost 2 bases and the V segment lost 5 bases, leaving 6 bases of the junction unmatched. This CDR3 region has 16 residues. The CDR3: CASSDERGGPYNEQFF. CDR3 nucleotide sequence: TGTGCCAGCAGCGACGAGCGGGGGGGCCCCTACAATGAGCAGTTCTTC.

This rearrangement joins TRBV19 to TRBJ2-7; TRBD1 matches 7 bases. This CDR3 spans 14 amino acids. Germline values: CDR1 LNHDA, CDR2 SQIVND (reference sequence). J was trimmed by 3 bases and V by 3 bases; bases with no gene match: 5. DNA of the CDR3: TGTGCCAGTAGTATCGGACAGGACCTCTACGAGCAGTACTTC. It translates to CASSIGQDLYEQYF.

The rearrangement joins TRBV10-3 to TRBJ2-7, with 10 positions matching TRBD2. V trimming: 4 bases; J trimming: 3 bases; junction bases outside the gene matches: 3. Germline lookup yields CDR1 ENHRY and CDR2 SYGVKD. CDR3 length: 14 amino acids. The CDR3 DNA reads as TGTGCCATCAGTGTTAGCGGGGGGAACTACGAGCAGTACTTC. Its translation is CAISVSGGNYEQYF.

The rearrangement uses TRBV6-5 and TRBJ1-6, with D unclear. Germline assignment: CDR1 MNHEY and CDR2 SVGAGI. V was cut by 6 bases and J by 6 bases, with 6 bases left in between. The CDR3 runs to 12 residues. The CDR3 loop reads CASSRPNSPLHF. CDR3 nucleotide sequence: TGTGCCAGCAGCCGTCCTAATTCACCCCTCCACTTT.

V is TRBV14 and J is TRBJ2-2; TRBD1 matches at 7 bases. The CDR3 is made up of 18 amino acids. The germline V gene encodes CDR1 SGHDN and CDR2 FVKESK. V was clipped by 4 bases and J by 0 bases; unmatched bases: 11. The CDR3, as DNA: TGTGCCAGCAGCCTCTGGGGAGCCGGGACAGCGAACACCGGGGAGCTGTTTTTT. Its translation is CASSLWGAGTANTGELFF. The variable domain in full, with the rest retrieved from reference TRBV14 and TRBJ2-2, is EAGVTQFPSHSVIEKGQTVTLRCDPISGHDNLYWYRRVMGKEIKFLLHFVKESKQDESGMPNNRFLAERTGGTYSTLKVQPAELEDSGVYFCASSLWGAGTANTGELFFGEGSRLTVL.

This chain links TRBV18 with TRBJ1-6; weak D call: TRBD1 (5 bases). The germline V and J ends were trimmed by 3 bases and 10 bases, with 13 bases remaining between them. CDR3 length equals 14 residues. Germline loops: CDR1 KGHSH, CDR2 LQKENI. CDR3 sequence reads: CASSPPGRGSPLHF. The CDR3 bases are TGTGCCAGCTCACCCCCCGGGAGGGGATCACCCCTCCACTTT.